The 15 T cell receptor beta chains below come from one sample, sequenced in a study of control samples from healthy donors and cancer patients. The data were produced by immunoSEQ multiplex PCR, yet TCRdb's version contains in-frame clones alone and is incomplete. The sample includes roughly 120,000 clones, 88% seen only once; the top ten take approximately 2.2%. The sequenced sample consisted of blood. The receptors here all came from a woman aged 70 to 79 in good health.

The chain has TRBV9 and TRBJ2-7, with a tentative D call TRBD1 (6 bases). V lost 0 bases to trimming and J lost 2 bases, with 12 bases between them. The CDR3 length is 15 residues. CDR1 is SGDLS and CDR2 is YYNGEE in the germline V gene. The CDR3 here is CASSVGMGATYEQYF. CDR3 coding DNA: TGTGCCAGCAGCGTAGGTATGGGGGCTACCTACGAGCAGTACTTC.

The chain combines TRBV3-1 (or the pseudogene TRBV3-2) with TRBJ2-1, with 7 bases fitting TRBD2. Germline assignment: CDR1 LGHDT and CDR2 YNNKEL (reference sequence). V lost 4 bases, J lost 0 bases, and 6 bases stayed unmatched. There are 16 residues in the CDR3. The CDR3 reads CASSPWEGSSYNEQFF. CDR3 nucleotide sequence: TGTGCCAGCAGCCCGTGGGAGGGGAGCTCCTACAATGAGCAGTTCTTC.

This chain uses TRBV19 with TRBJ2-7; possible D gene TRBD1, 5 bases. The CDR3 runs 16 residues. V lost 5 bases and J 1 base, leaving 18 bases between the germline ends. CDR1 and CDR2 (germline): LNHDA, SQIVND (reference sequence). CDR3 in amino acids: CASSPSLQGLSYEQYF. The CDR3 coding sequence is TGTGCCAGTAGTCCCTCCCTGCAGGGATTATCCTACGAGCAGTACTTC.

This chain links TRBV27 with TRBJ1-2; tentatively, D is TRBD1 (5 bases). Trimming took off 7 bases at V and 5 bases at J, with 17 bases between the two ends. CDR1 is MNHEY and CDR2 is SMNVEV in the germline V gene (reference sequence). The CDR3 extends over 14 amino acids. In DNA form, the CDR3 reads TGTGCCAGCATGCAGAGCGGCAGGGAGTATGGCTACACCTTC. It yields the protein CASMQSGREYGYTF.

The chain joins TRBV24-1 to TRBJ2-1, with D tentatively TRBD1 (6 bases). V was cut by 6 bases and J by 2 bases, with 10 bases left in between. CDR1 KGHDR and CDR2 SFDVKD come from the germline V gene. CDR3 length: 14 amino acids. For the CDR3, the DNA is TGTGCCACCAGTCGCGGACAGACCTACAATGAGCAGTTCTTC. It specifies CATSRGQTYNEQFF.

The V and J genes are TRBV5-5 and TRBJ1-2; no firm D call. From germline, CDR1 is SGHKS and CDR2 YYEKEE (reference sequence). The CDR3 sequence is 12 residues long. V was shortened by 3 bases and J by 10 bases, with 13 bases between the two germline ends. The CDR3 is CASSSGRSDYTF. The CDR3 DNA reads as TGTGCCAGCAGCTCCGGACGGTCTGACTACACCTTC.

J is TRBJ2-4 and V is TRBV10-2; TRBD2 matches 12 bases. The CDR3 contains 18 residues. From germline, CDR1 is WSHSY and CDR2 SAAADI. J lost 3 bases, V lost 6 bases, and 12 bases had no gene match. CDR3 bases: TGCGCCAGCAGCGATCTTCTAGCGGGGGGGCCGGGCAAAAACATTCAGTACTTC. It codes for CASSDLLAGGPGKNIQYF.

The chain uses TRBV5-5 and TRBJ1-2, with 11 nucleotides matching TRBD1. The CDR3 length is 17 residues. CDR1 and CDR2 (germline): SGHKS, YYEKEE (reference sequence). Trimming cost V 0 bases and J 8 bases; bases outside gene matches: 12. CDR3 coding DNA: TGTGCCAGCAGCTTGGCTCCTTCCGGACAGGGGGCAGGGGGCTACACCTTC. It specifies CASSLAPSGQGAGGYTF.

CDR3 sequence reads: CASGSEADNEQFF. DNA for the CDR3: TGTGCTAGTGGTTCCGAGGCAGACAATGAGCAGTTCTTC. V and J are TRBV12-5 and TRBJ2-1; no definite D call. This CDR3 region has 13 residues. The V gene lost 4 bases and the J gene lost 5 bases, with 9 bases spanning the gap. Germline CDR1 reads LGHNT; CDR2 reads FRNRAP.

The chain uses TRBV7-2 and TRBJ2-5, with D hard to call. Trimming shortened V by 5 bases and J by 2 bases, and 15 bases separated the two germline ends. Germline V gene sequence: CDR1 SGHTA, CDR2 FQGNSA. The CDR3 contains 15 residues. Here the CDR3 reads CASSPPYPNQETQYF. For the CDR3, the DNA is TGTGCCAGCAGCCCGCCATACCCAAATCAAGAGACCCAGTACTTC. The complete variable domain, with remaining parts taken from reference TRBV7-2 and TRBJ2-5, reads GAGVSQSPSNKVTEKGKDVELRCDPISGHTALYWYRQSLGQGLEFLIYFQGNSAPDKSGLPSDRFSAERTGGSVSTLTIQRTQQEDSAVYLCASSPPYPNQETQYFGPGTRLLVL.

The chain couples TRBV9 to TRBJ2-1; 8 bases match TRBD2. Germline V gives CDR1 SGDLS, CDR2 YYNGEE. After removal of 4 bases from V and 10 bases from J, the junction contained 16 bases not matched to a gene. The CDR3 has 16 residues. The CDR3 DNA follows: TGTGCCAGCAGCCCCGCCCGGGGGGGGATAAACATCGAGCAGTTCTTC. This gives the protein CASSPARGGINIEQFF.

The chain is built from TRBV9 and TRBJ2-5; 10 nucleotides match TRBD2. The length of the CDR3 is 14 residues. V lost 2 bases to trimming and J lost 4 bases; unmatched junction nucleotides: 2. From germline, CDR1 is SGDLS and CDR2 YYNGEE. The DNA for the CDR3 is TGTGCCAGCAGCGTGAGCGGGGGGGTAGAGACCCAGTACTTC. It translates to CASSVSGGVETQYF. The variable domain in full, with the rest retrieved from reference TRBV9 and TRBJ2-5, is DSGVTQTPKHLITATGQRVTLRCSPRSGDLSVYWYQQSLDQGLQFLIQYYNGEERAKGNILERFSAQQFPDLHSELNLSSLELGDSALYFCASSVSGGVETQYFGPGTRLLVL.

The CDR3 sequence is CASSYSEEMNTEAFF. The CDR3 coding sequence is TGTGCCAGCAGTTACTCGGAAGAGATGAACACTGAAGCTTTCTTT. This rearrangement joins TRBV6-2 or TRBV6-3 to TRBJ1-1, with D hard to call. V gave up 0 bases and J gave up 0 bases, with 8 bases separating them. Germline V gene data show CDR1 as MNHEY and CDR2 as SVGEGT. The CDR3 runs 15 residues.

The chain employs TRBV15 and TRBJ2-1; 11 positions match TRBD1. Germline V gene data show CDR1 as LNHNV and CDR2 as YYDKDF (reference sequence). The CDR3 is 16 residues long. Trimming removed 1 base from V and 6 bases from J; junction bases left unmatched: 5. CDR3 loop: CATSRGGTGGRNEQFF. The CDR3 bases are TGTGCCACCAGCAGAGGCGGGACAGGGGGTCGCAATGAGCAGTTCTTC.

J is TRBJ1-2 and V is TRBV3-1 (or the pseudogene TRBV3-2); unclear D gene. Trimming took off 3 bases at V and 6 bases at J, with 11 bases between the two ends. Germline V gene data show CDR1 as LGHDT and CDR2 as YNNKEL (reference sequence). The CDR3 contains 13 residues. The CDR3 sequence is CASSQVPSHGYTF. DNA of the CDR3: TGTGCCAGCAGCCAGGTTCCTAGCCATGGCTACACCTTC.